Here is one TCR beta chain with its context. Its antigen remains unidentified. The V and J ends lost 6 bases and 5 bases, in that order; junction bases with no gene match: 8. CDR1 is SQVTM, CDR2 ANQGSEA, per germline. There are 13 residues in the CDR3. This specimen belongs to a study of shared clonotypes between healthy human individuals. Points from the study as a whole: It was observed that 5% to 6% of naive CD4 clonotypes were shared across several donors. Among the subsets, naive ones generally showed larger estimated richness than memory ones. In contrast to clonotypes shared by all four donors, non-shared clonotypes had lower generation probabilities. Deeper or shallower sequencing was expected to change how clonotypes are shared among donors.

Libraries were prepared by immunoSEQ multiplex PCR; TCRdb keeps only in-frame clonotypes and omits some of them. The sample includes some 900,000 clones, 76% of them seen just once. J is TRBJ2-5 and V is TRBV29-1; TRBD2 aligns across 8 bases. Sequenced sample: memory CD4+ T cells sorted from blood. Subset indicated: CD45RA-negative fraction. This TCR was sampled from a man between 18 and 35 years old in good health. Written as DNA, the CDR3 is TGCAGCGTCGCCGGGGGGGCCGTGGAGACCCAGTACTTC. It translates to CSVAGGAVETQYF. The variable domain in full, completed from reference TRBV29-1 and TRBJ2-5, reads SAVISQKPSRDICQRGTSLTIQCQVDSQVTMMFWYRQQPGQSLTLIATANQGSEATYESGFVIDKFPISRPNLTFSTLTVSNMSPEDSSIYLCSVAGGAVETQYFGPGTRLLVL.